Listed below are T cell receptor beta chains from one sample, sequenced in a study of T-cell reconstitution after alpha-beta-depleted transplantation in children. A single record per CDR3 protein comes from TCRdb applying MiXCR to the PCR reads. The data contain about 540,000 distinct CDR3 sequences, approximately 20% of them singletons. The specimen was PBMCs from the stem cell graft donor, collected from the stem cell graft. All receptors come from a human donor who donated a stem cell graft to a child with acute lymphoblastic leukemia. Both conserved end residues are part of each CDR3. The D gene is left open where the match is weak. The size of a clone is reported for some rows only, either as once, few or many, or as a class for expanded clones.

TRBJ1-5 many TRBV27 NA CASSLLGSNQPQHF TGTGCCAGCAGTTTATTAGGCAGCAATCAGCCCCAGCATTTT
TRBJ2-3 NA TRBV2 NA CASSGWDTQYF TGTGCCAGCAGTGGTTGGGATACGCAGTATTTT
TRBJ2-2 NA TRBV6-1 TRBD2 CASQRGGRATGELFF TGTGCCAGCCAGAGGGGCGGGAGAGCCACCGGGGAGCTGTTTTTT
TRBJ2-7 NA TRBV2 TRBD1 CATRTGVYEQYF TGTGCCACCCGGACAGGGGTCTACGAGCAGTACTTC
TRBJ2-3 NA TRBV18 NA CASSPFVAETDTQYF TGTGCCAGCTCACCATTCGTAGCGGAGACAGATACGCAGTATTTT
TRBJ2-5 few TRBV12-3/TRBV12-4 TRBD2 CASSLASGKTQYF TGTGCCAGCAGTTTAGCTAGCGGGAAGACCCAGTACTTC
TRBJ2-7 few TRBV5-1 NA CASSQRAYEQYF TGCGCCAGCAGTCAGAGGGCCTACGAGCAGTACTTC
TRBJ2-7 few TRBV5-1 TRBD2 CASSSGTSGIYEQYF TGCGCCAGCAGCTCCGGGACTAGCGGAATATACGAGCAGTACTTC
TRBJ1-5 many TRBV5-1 NA CASSLEGGNQPQHF TGCGCCAGCAGCTTGGAAGGGGGCAATCAGCCCCAGCATTTT
TRBJ1-2 NA TRBV5-1 NA CASSLFPAGYYGYTF TGCGCCAGCAGCTTGTTTCCAGCAGGGTACTATGGCTACACCTTC
TRBJ2-3 few TRBV2 TRBD1 CASSYPGGLEDTQYF TGTGCCAGCAGTTATCCAGGGGGCTTGGAAGATACGCAGTATTTT
TRBJ2-7 NA TRBV12-3/TRBV12-4 NA CASSPRSWGARYEQYF TGTGCCAGCAGCCCCCGTTCATGGGGGGCGCGGTACGAGCAGTACTTC
TRBJ2-3 NA TRBV7-9 NA CASSKGRALEYTDTQYF TGTGCCAGCAGCAAGGGGCGAGCCTTAGAGTACACAGATACGCAGTATTTT
TRBJ2-7 few TRBV7-9 TRBD1 CASSLGAGTGGSEYF TGTGCCAGCAGCTTAGGTGCCGGGACAGGGGGTTCGGAGTACTTC
TRBJ2-1 NA TRBV15 TRBD1 CATSRRTGEYNEHFF TGTGCCACCAGCAGACGGACAGGGGAATACAATGAGCATTTCTTC
TRBJ1-6 few TRBV20-1 TRBD1 CSAQDRGLYNSPLHF TGCAGTGCTCAGGACAGGGGGCTATATAATTCACCCCTCCACTTT
TRBJ2-1 NA TRBV5-1 TRBD2 CASRGLAEAEQFF TGCGCCAGCAGGGGACTAGCGGAGGCTGAGCAGTTCTTC
TRBJ2-4 NA TRBV14 NA CASSQEVDHQNIQYF TGTGCCAGCAGCCAAGAGGTGGACCACCAAAACATTCAGTACTTC
TRBJ2-1 NA TRBV6-9 NA CASSYGEKGQFF TGTGCCAGCAGTTATGGGGAAAAGGGGCAGTTCTTC
TRBJ2-7 NA TRBV29-1 TRBD2 CSVMTSGRTTSYEQYF TGCAGCGTCATGACTAGCGGGAGGACAACTTCCTACGAGCAGTACTTC
TRBJ2-3 NA TRBV21-1 NA CATTAETGRGDTQYF TGTGCCACCACCGCTGAAACGGGGCGGGGGGATACGCAGTATTTT
TRBJ2-5 few TRBV12-3/TRBV12-4 NA CASSAPRASSPAQYF TGTGCCAGCAGCGCGCCCAGGGCGTCGTCGCCGGCCCAGTACTTC
TRBJ1-2 NA TRBV5-1 NA CASSLDGGRSGYTF TGCGCCAGCAGCCTCGACGGGGGTCGGAGTGGCTACACCTTC
TRBJ2-3 NA TRBV10-2 TRBD1 CASTLTRDRSTDTQYF TGCGCCAGCACCCTAACCCGGGACAGGAGCACAGATACGCAGTATTTT
TRBJ1-2 NA TRBV29-1 NA CSVEDPASTPFYGYTF TGCAGCGTTGAAGATCCGGCGAGTACACCCTTTTATGGCTACACCTTC
TRBJ2-2 NA TRBV12-3/TRBV12-4 TRBD1 CASSSGTGVPGELFF TGTGCCAGCAGTTCCGGGACAGGGGTGCCCGGGGAGCTGTTTTTT
TRBJ2-1 few TRBV6-1 TRBD2 CASSDGLAVYNEQFF TGTGCCAGCAGTGACGGACTAGCGGTCTACAATGAGCAGTTCTTC
TRBJ2-3 NA TRBV20-1 NA CSAREDRVRTDTQYF TGCAGTGCTAGAGAGGACCGAGTTCGCACAGATACGCAGTATTTT
TRBJ2-7 few TRBV20-1 TRBD2 CSAPAGRVAGGPEEQYF TGCAGTGCCCCCGCCGGGAGGGTGGCGGGAGGGCCGGAAGAGCAGTACTTC